The 7 T cell receptor beta chains below were found in one sample sequenced in a study of radiotherapy plus CTLA-4 blockade in lung cancer. Clones were read by immunoSEQ multiplex PCR, and TCRdb kept only the in-frame ones, dropping some. The data contain tens of thousands of clones, 70% to 80% of them singletons. Sequences were derived from peripheral blood, sampled from a patient treated with radiotherapy plus ipilimumab. The receptors here all came from a human donor with non-small cell lung cancer who had a complete response to radiotherapy plus ipilimumab.

The chain is built from TRBV7-9 and TRBJ2-5; D is unclear. This CDR3 spans 15 amino acids. V lost 5 bases and J 4 bases, leaving 17 bases between the germline ends. The germline CDR1 and CDR2 sequences are SEHNR and FQNEAQ (reference sequence). The CDR3 DNA reads as TGTGCCAGCAGCGATCAAAACGGACGGATAGAGACCCAGTACTTC. Its protein is CASSDQNGRIETQYF.

The J gene is TRBJ1-5, the V gene TRBV7-8; no definite D call. V lost 8 bases, J lost 4 bases, and 6 bases lay in between. The CDR3 sequence is 11 residues long. From germline, CDR1 is SGHVS and CDR2 FQNEAQ. The CDR3 region has the DNA TGTGCCAGCGGAAGAAATCAGCCCCAGCATTTT. This translates into CASGRNQPQHF.

This clone was counted only a few times. The chain combines TRBV11-2 with TRBJ2-1, with unresolved D. Trimming pared 0 bases from V and 3 bases from J, leaving 12 bases between. The length of the CDR3 is 16 residues. Germline V lookup: CDR1 SGHAT, CDR2 FQNNGV. This chain's CDR3 is CASSLDPGRSYNEQFF. CDR3 coding DNA: TGTGCCAGCAGCTTAGACCCCGGACGGAGCTACAATGAGCAGTTCTTC.

This sequence joins TRBV6-6 and TRBJ2-7, with TRBD1 identical over 7 bases. The CDR3 is made up of 15 amino acids. With V trimmed by 2 bases and J by 5 bases, 9 bases remained unmatched. Germline V gene sequence: CDR1 MNHNY, CDR2 SVGAGI (reference sequence). The chain's CDR3 is CASSYGVTGLNEQYF. The CDR3 nucleotides are TGTGCCAGCAGTTACGGTGTGACAGGGCTCAACGAGCAGTACTTC.

The rearrangement links TRBV29-1 to TRBJ2-3; D is tentatively TRBD1 or TRBD2 (5 bases each). This CDR3 has 14 amino acids. V was pared by 6 bases and J by 2 bases, with 15 bases between. In germline, CDR1 is SQVTM, CDR2 ANQGSEA. For the CDR3, the DNA is TGCAGCGTGGGGGTAGGGGAGATCACAGATACGCAGTATTTT. As protein: CSVGVGEITDTQYF.

V gene TRBV5-1 combines with J gene TRBJ2-1; D might be TRBD1 (7 bases). The CDR3 extends over 16 amino acids. CDR1 is SGHRS and CDR2 is YFSETQ in the germline V gene. The V gene lost 0 bases and the J gene lost 6 bases, with 16 bases spanning the gap. The CDR3 region has the DNA TGCGCCAGCAGCTTGGGCGGGACAGCAAATTCCAATGAGCAGTTCTTC. Protein: CASSLGGTANSNEQFF. The full variable domain, completed using reference TRBV5-1 and TRBJ2-1, is KAGVTQTPRYLIKTRGQQVTLSCSPISGHRSVSWYQQTPGQGLQFLFEYFSETQRNKGNFPGRFSGRQFSNSRSEMNVSTLELGDSALYLCASSLGGTANSNEQFFGPGTRLTVL.

The chain couples TRBV6-1 to TRBJ2-2; tentatively, D is TRBD1 or TRBD2 (5 bases each). Germline V gene sequence: CDR1 MNHNS, CDR2 SASEGT. V was shortened by 7 bases and J by 5 bases, with 14 bases between the two germline ends. The CDR3 runs 14 residues. Written as DNA, the CDR3 is TGTGCCAGCATTTCATGGGACCTGACCGGGGAGCTGTTTTTT. Translation: CASISWDLTGELFF.